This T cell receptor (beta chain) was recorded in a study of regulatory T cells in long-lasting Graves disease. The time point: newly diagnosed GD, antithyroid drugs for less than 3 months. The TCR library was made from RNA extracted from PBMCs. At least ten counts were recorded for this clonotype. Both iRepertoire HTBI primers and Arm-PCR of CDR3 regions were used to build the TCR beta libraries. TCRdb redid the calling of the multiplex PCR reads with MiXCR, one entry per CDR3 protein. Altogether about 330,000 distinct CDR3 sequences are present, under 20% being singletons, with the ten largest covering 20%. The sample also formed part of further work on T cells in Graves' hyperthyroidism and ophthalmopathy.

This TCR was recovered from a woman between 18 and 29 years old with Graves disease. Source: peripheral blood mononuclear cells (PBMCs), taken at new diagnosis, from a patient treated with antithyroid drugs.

CDR3 coding DNA: TGTGCCAGCAGTGGAACAAAGACCCAGTACTTC. This codes for CASSGTKTQYF. This chain uses TRBV12-3 or TRBV12-4 with TRBJ2-5, with D unclear. This CDR3 has 11 amino acids. Deletions cut 5 bases from V and 6 bases from J, with 7 bases between.